These T cell receptor beta chains were read from a single sample in a study of cytomegalovirus exposure and HLA in healthy donors. Generated by immunoSEQ multiplex PCR, the TCRdb table keeps only in-frame clones and is missing some. Of approximately 60,000 clones in the sample, roughly nine tenths were seen once. Sequenced material: PBMCs. These receptors originate from a woman aged 18-30 years in good health and CMV-seronegative. Each CDR3 is given with its conserved first and last residue. D genes are given only for firm matches. Expanded clones get a size class; other rows say once, few or many, or leave the size out.

v_gene	len	d_gene	j_gene	abundance	CDR3nt	CDR3aa
TRBV28	11	NA	TRBJ2-1	NA	TGTGCCAGCAGCCCAGGGAATGAGCAGTTCTTC	CASSPGNEQFF
TRBV28	17	TRBD1	TRBJ1-2	NA	TGTGCCAGCATACTCGGGACAGAGAGACCAGCTAACTATGGCTACACCTTC	CASILGTERPANYGYTF
TRBV5-6	15	TRBD1	TRBJ1-1	NA	TGTGCCAGCAGCTTGGGGGGGACAGGGACTACTGAAGCTTTCTTT	CASSLGGTGTTEAFF
TRBV5-6	16	NA	TRBJ1-2	NA	TGTGCCAGCAGTTCCGTCAGGGGCCTTTTTAACTATGGCTACACCTTC	CASSSVRGLFNYGYTF
TRBV7-3	15	TRBD1	TRBJ2-1	NA	TGTGCCAGCAGCTTATCCGGGACAGGGCTCAATGAGCAGTTCTTC	CASSLSGTGLNEQFF
TRBV5-1	17	NA	TRBJ2-2	once	TGCGCCAGCAGCTTCGGGGGGCAGCACTCGAACACCGGGGAGCTGTTTTTT	CASSFGGQHSNTGELFF
TRBV18	15	TRBD1	TRBJ1-2	NA	TGTGCCAGCTCACCCGGACAGGGGAAGGAGTATGGCTACACCTTC	CASSPGQGKEYGYTF
TRBV18	14	NA	TRBJ1-4	NA	TGTGCCAGCTCACCAGGCGGCTACGGTGAAAAACTGTTTTTT	CASSPGGYGEKLFF
TRBV4-3	15	NA	TRBJ2-5	NA	TGCGCCAGCAGCCAAGATCTACTAGAACGTGAGACCCAGTACTTC	CASSQDLLERETQYF
TRBV28	15	NA	TRBJ2-5	NA	TGTGCCAGCAGTTCCCCCAGGGCTGTGGATGAGACCCAGTACTTC	CASSSPRAVDETQYF
TRBV6-1	13	NA	TRBJ2-1	NA	TGTGCCAGCAGTTTCGAGCCCAGGGTTGAGCAGTTCTTC	CASSFEPRVEQFF
TRBV29-1	12	NA	TRBJ1-1	NA	TGCAGCGGCCGACAGACGAACACTGAAGCTTTCTTT	CSGRQTNTEAFF
TRBV7-2	14	TRBD2	TRBJ2-7	NA	TGTGCCAGCAGCACCGGACTAGCGGGGGACGAGCAGTACTTC	CASSTGLAGDEQYF
TRBV9	16	TRBD2	TRBJ2-2	NA	TGTGCCAGCAGCCTGAGAGGGACTATGGTCACCGGGGAGCTGTTTTTT	CASSLRGTMVTGELFF
TRBV5-4	15	NA	TRBJ2-1	once	TGTGCCAGCAGCTCCTTCCGGGGGGCTAACAATGAGCAGTTCTTC	CASSSFRGANNEQFF
TRBV6-5	15	NA	TRBJ1-3	NA	TGTGCCAGCAGTTACAGGTGGGGCAGGGGCTACACCATATATTTT	CASSYRWGRGYTIYF
TRBV4-1	13	NA	TRBJ2-1	NA	TGCGCCAGCAGCCGGACAAGGGAAAATGAGCAGTTCTTC	CASSRTRENEQFF
TRBV6-6	14	TRBD1	TRBJ2-7	NA	TGTGCCAGCAGTTTACGACAGGGGGCGCATGAGCAGTACTTC	CASSLRQGAHEQYF
TRBV28	15	NA	TRBJ1-3	NA	TGTGCCAGCAGTTTATCAGGGTTCTCTGGAAACACCATATATTTT	CASSLSGFSGNTIYF